This passage covers 29 T cell receptor beta chains from one sample sequenced in a study of CD4 T cells in relation to SARS-CoV-2 and coronaviruses. The table came from immunoSEQ multiplex PCR; TCRdb's copy has only in-frame clones and leaves some out. The profile shows some 40,000 clones, 77% of them singletons. Their recognized antigens are unknown. Specimen: memory CD4+ T cells from PBMCs, cultured in vitro. All receptors come from an adult with COVID-19.

On this clone: The sample carries other DNA sequences with the same CDR3. V is TRBV27 and J is TRBJ1-2; perhaps TRBD1 as D (5 bases). This CDR3 has 13 residues. V lost 3 bases, J lost 7 bases, and 12 bases lay in between. Germline V gives CDR1 MNHEY, CDR2 SMNVEV (reference sequence). This CDR3 reads CASSFGARAGYTF. The CDR3 DNA reads TGTGCCAGCAGTTTCGGGGCTCGAGCTGGCTACACCTTC.

The chain carries TRBV2 and TRBJ2-5; D is unresolved. Germline V CDR1 and CDR2: SNHLY, FYNNEI. Trimming pared 3 bases from V and 4 bases from J, leaving 6 bases between. CDR3 length: 12 residues. The CDR3 DNA follows: TGTGCCAGCAGTGAGAGCTTAGAGACCCAGTACTTC. The encoded protein is CASSESLETQYF.

The chain couples TRBV27 to TRBJ2-7, with 12 bases lining up with TRBD2. CDR3 size: 19 residues. CDR1 is MNHEY and CDR2 is SMNVEV in the germline V gene (reference sequence). With V trimmed by 5 bases and J by 7 bases, 21 bases remained unmatched. The DNA of the CDR3 is TGTGCCAGCAGTCTCAGACTAGCGGGGGCCTATTTCTCCCACTTTGAGCAGTACTTC. As protein: CASSLRLAGAYFSHFEQYF.

V and J are TRBV25-1 and TRBJ2-7, with 7 positions matching TRBD1. Germline CDR1 is MGHDK and CDR2 is SYGVNS. This CDR3 is built from 14 residues. With 6 bases clipped from V and 6 bases from J, the junction kept 11 bases outside the gene matches. The CDR3 DNA follows: TGTGCCAGCAGGCCCCAGGGGGTCTCGAGCGAGCAGTACTTC. It translates to CASRPQGVSSEQYF.

This clone was seen a handful of times. The J gene is TRBJ2-2, the V gene TRBV28; D assignment may be TRBD1 or TRBD2 (7 bases each). The CDR3 length is 15 residues. CDR1 and CDR2 (germline): MDHEN, SYDVKM. V lost 11 bases to trimming and J lost 4 bases, with 20 bases between them. The CDR3: CAHGLGRGGTGELFF. CDR3 nucleotides: TGTGCCCACGGTTTAGGCAGGGGGGGCACCGGGGAGCTGTTTTTT.

The CDR3, as DNA: TGTGCCAGTAGTATAGCGGGAGTAACAGATACGCAGTATTTT. It yields the protein CASSIAGVTDTQYF. V usage is TRBV19 and J usage is TRBJ2-3; D possibly corresponds to TRBD2 (6 bases). This CDR3 is built from 14 residues. Trimming removed 1 base at V and 3 bases at J, with 8 bases between. Germline V gene sequence: CDR1 LNHDA, CDR2 SQIVND (reference sequence).

The chain recombines TRBV30 with TRBJ2-7; D may be TRBD1 (6 bases). The V gene lost 6 bases and the J gene lost 3 bases, with 15 bases spanning the gap. CDR1 is GTSNPN and CDR2 is SVGIG in the germline V gene (reference sequence). The CDR3 sequence is 13 residues long. CDR3 sequence: CACDRQGLYEQYF. In DNA, the CDR3 is TGTGCCTGTGACCGCCAGGGGCTCTACGAGCAGTACTTC.

V is TRBV6-5 and J is TRBJ1-4; no reliable D call. Germline CDR1 is MNHEY and CDR2 is SVGAGI. The CDR3 covers 14 residues. V lost 8 bases, J lost 0 bases, and 10 bases lay in between. The CDR3 DNA reads as TGTGCCAGCCGAAGTCCGGCAACTAATGAAAAACTGTTTTTT. This translates into CASRSPATNEKLFF.

The chain is built from TRBV28 and TRBJ2-7, with D perhaps matching TRBD1 or TRBD2 (6 bases each). V was cut by 5 bases and J by 5 bases, with 19 bases left in between. The CDR3 runs to 15 residues. Germline CDR1 is MDHEN and CDR2 is SYDVKM. CDR3 sequence (DNA): TGTGCCAGCAGTAAGGCGGGACTCAAGGGGGACGAGCAGTACTTC. This gives the protein CASSKAGLKGDEQYF.

The chain carries TRBV18 and TRBJ2-2; D may correspond to TRBD1 or TRBD2 (5 bases each). The CDR3 runs 15 residues. Germline CDR1 reads KGHSH; CDR2 reads LQKENI. V was trimmed by 1 base and J by 4 bases, leaving 10 bases between them. CDR3 region: CASSPRGDGTGELFF. The CDR3 DNA follows: TGTGCCAGCTCACCACGAGGGGACGGCACCGGGGAGCTGTTTTTT.

This chain connects TRBV7-6 to TRBJ2-5, with D unresolved. V was pared by 0 bases and J by 0 bases, with 14 bases between. The CDR3 covers 17 residues. Germline lookup yields CDR1 SGHVS and CDR2 FNYEAQ. The CDR3 coding sequence is TGTGCCAGCAGCTTAGCGTCGGCCGGACGCGACCAAGAGACCCAGTACTTC. Its translation is CASSLASAGRDQETQYF. Variable domain in full (rest from reference TRBV7-6 and TRBJ2-5): GAGVSQSPRYKVTKRGQDVALRCDPISGHVSLYWYRQALGQGPEFLTYFNYEAQQDKSGLPNDRFSAERPEGSISTLTIQRTEQRDSAMYRCASSLASAGRDQETQYFGPGTRLLVL.

This chain connects TRBV3-1 (or the pseudogene TRBV3-2) to TRBJ2-2, with TRBD1 matching over 7 bases. CDR3 length: 15 amino acids. The ends lost 2 bases at V and 4 bases at J; junction bases unmatched: 4. CDR1 is LGHDT and CDR2 is YNNKEL in the germline V gene (reference sequence). The CDR3 bases are TGTGCCAGCAGCCAAAGGGGACAGACCACCGGGGAGCTGTTTTTT. Protein: CASSQRGQTTGELFF.

The genes are TRBV10-3 and TRBJ1-2; D possibly corresponds to TRBD1 (5 bases). Trimming took 0 bases from V and 2 from J, leaving 7 bases between them. CDR1 and CDR2 from the germline V gene are ENHRY and SYGVKD. This CDR3 spans 14 amino acids. CDR3 amino acids: CAISESGANYGYTF. DNA for the CDR3: TGTGCCATCAGTGAGTCTGGGGCAAACTATGGCTACACCTTC.

In the case of this clone: One end of the junction is discordant with germline, which a read error may explain. This chain joins TRBV30 and TRBJ2-7; the D gene is possibly TRBD2 (6 bases). This CDR3 is 15 amino acids long. From germline, CDR1 is GTSNPN and CDR2 SVGIG (reference sequence). CDR3 loop: CAWSKGGTGPYGQYF. CDR3 DNA sequence: TGTGCCTGGAGTAAAGGAGGGACGGGACCCTACGGGCAGTACTTC.

J is TRBJ2-5 and V is TRBV6-5; D gene ambiguous. CDR3 size: 12 residues. The germline V gene has CDR1 MNHEY and CDR2 SVGAGI. V lost 6 bases and J 2 bases, leaving 7 bases between the germline ends. The CDR3 DNA is TGTGCCAGCAGGGCTATGCAAGAGACCCAGTACTTC. This translates into CASRAMQETQYF.

V gene TRBV5-1 combines with J gene TRBJ2-4; D is undetermined. This CDR3 has 12 amino acids. Germline lookup yields CDR1 SGHRS and CDR2 YFSETQ. The V gene lost 5 bases and the J gene lost 6 bases, with 9 bases spanning the gap. CDR3 DNA: TGCGCCAGCAGAGGTTATAGAAACATTCAGTACTTC. Residues: CASRGYRNIQYF.

This rearrangement joins TRBV9 to TRBJ1-5, with TRBD1 matching over 9 bases. Germline CDR1 is SGDLS and CDR2 is YYNGEE. The J segment lost 4 bases and the V segment lost 0 bases, leaving 2 bases of the junction unmatched. The CDR3 runs to 15 residues. CDR3 in DNA: TGTGCCAGCAGCGTAGGGGACAGGGTAAATCAGCCCCAGCATTTT. Protein: CASSVGDRVNQPQHF.

V and J are TRBV5-1 and TRBJ2-7; D may correspond to TRBD1 or TRBD2 (5 bases each). This CDR3 region has 18 residues. V was trimmed by 1 base and J by 2 bases, leaving 22 bases between them. Looked up from germline, CDR1 is SGHRS and CDR2 is YFSETQ. The CDR3 protein is CASSLPAIRESGAYEQYF. CDR3 nucleotide sequence: TGCGCCAGCAGCTTGCCCGCGATCAGGGAGTCCGGGGCCTACGAGCAGTACTTC.

This clone counts as large (0.1 to 1%). The gene calls are TRBV29-1 and TRBJ1-3; D not certain. Germline V lookup: CDR1 SQVTM, CDR2 ANQGSEA. This CDR3 comprises 13 residues. V was clipped by 5 bases and J by 4 bases, with 12 bases between them. The CDR3 loop reads CSVLGPNGNTIYF. CDR3 DNA: TGCAGCGTTCTAGGCCCCAACGGAAACACCATATATTTT.

V usage is TRBV19 and J usage is TRBJ2-5, with 8 bases lining up with TRBD1. The CDR3 extends over 14 amino acids. The junction had 4 bases not matched to a gene; V was cut back by 5 bases and J by 2 bases. Germline assignment: CDR1 LNHDA and CDR2 SQIVND (reference sequence). The CDR3 nucleotides are TGTGCCAGTAGTCTGGACAGGGCACAAGAGACCCAGTACTTC. This encodes CASSLDRAQETQYF.

This clone was observed a few times. The genes are TRBV7-2 and TRBJ1-4, with 8 bases that match TRBD1. Germline-derived CDR1 and CDR2 are SGHTA and FQGNSA. This CDR3 is 13 amino acids long. J lost 14 bases, V lost 4 bases, and 9 bases had no gene match. The CDR3 region is CASSSGTGTHLFF. For the CDR3, the DNA is TGTGCCAGCAGCTCCGGGACAGGAACCCATCTGTTTTTT.

This sequence joins TRBV5-1 and TRBJ2-5; 7 nucleotides match TRBD2. This CDR3 contains 18 residues. Germline V gives CDR1 SGHRS, CDR2 YFSETQ. V lost 0 bases and J lost 2; bases outside the gene matches: 13. The CDR3: CASSLVRNAGEWQETQYF. Here the CDR3 DNA reads TGCGCCAGCAGCTTGGTGAGGAACGCGGGAGAGTGGCAAGAGACCCAGTACTTC.

The chain links TRBV6-2 or TRBV6-3 to TRBJ2-7, with TRBD2 as a possible D gene (6 bases). The ends were cut back, 0 bases at V and 6 bases at J, with 18 bases in the middle. This CDR3 contains 16 residues. Germline loops: CDR1 MNHEY, CDR2 SVGEGT. The CDR3: CASSYSYVGQEGEQYF. The CDR3 DNA follows: TGTGCCAGCAGTTACTCGTATGTAGGTCAGGAGGGCGAGCAGTACTTC.

The genes are TRBV18 and TRBJ2-7; TRBD2 might be the D (6 bases). The CDR3 has 15 amino acids. Trimming took 3 bases from V and 5 from J, leaving 17 bases between them. Germline loops: CDR1 KGHSH, CDR2 LQKENI. The CDR3 loop is CASSPWAGIRDEQYF. CDR3 in DNA: TGTGCCAGCTCACCTTGGGCGGGAATTCGTGACGAGCAGTACTTC.

This clone was detected only a few times. The chain has TRBV4-1 and TRBJ2-7; weak D call: TRBD2 (6 bases). V lost 4 bases, J lost 0 bases, and 13 bases lay in between. Per germline, CDR1 MGHRA and CDR2 YSYEKL. The CDR3 spans 15 residues. The CDR3 region is CASSPGSGHSYEQYF. In DNA form, the CDR3 reads TGCGCCAGCAGCCCCGGTAGCGGTCACTCCTACGAGCAGTACTTC.

This clone was detected a few times. The chain is built from TRBV19 and TRBJ2-2; the D call may be TRBD1 or TRBD2 (5 bases each). Germline-derived CDR1 and CDR2 are LNHDA and SQIVND (reference sequence). Trimming took off 4 bases at V and 4 bases at J, with 19 bases between the two ends. The CDR3 loop spans 17 amino acids. DNA of the CDR3: TGTGCCAGTAGTAAAACCGGGACCCTTCTGTTCACCGGGGAGCTGTTTTTT. It yields the protein CASSKTGTLLFTGELFF.

The J gene is TRBJ1-1, the V gene TRBV30; D ambiguous. CDR3 length equals 12 residues. Germline V gives CDR1 GTSNPN, CDR2 SVGIG (reference sequence). The V end lost 1 base, the J end lost 4 bases, and 7 bases lay between the germline ends. CDR3 protein: CAWSDGFTEAFF. The CDR3 region has the DNA TGTGCCTGGAGTGATGGGTTCACTGAAGCTTTCTTT.

The chain carries TRBV3-1 (or the pseudogene TRBV3-2) and TRBJ2-5; 11 bases align to TRBD2. The germline CDR1 and CDR2 sequences are LGHDT and YNNKEL (reference sequence). The CDR3 length is 18 residues. After removal of 0 bases from V and 5 bases from J, the junction contained 11 bases not matched to a gene. The chain's CDR3 is CASSQDIRASGRMETQYF. CDR3 nucleotide sequence: TGTGCCAGCAGCCAAGATATAAGGGCTAGCGGGAGGATGGAGACCCAGTACTTC.

This sequence joins TRBV6-6 and TRBJ2-5, with D perhaps matching TRBD1 or TRBD2 (5 bases each). V was clipped by 2 bases and J by 1 base, with 14 bases between them. The germline CDR1 and CDR2 sequences are MNHNY and SVGAGI (reference sequence). The CDR3 is 16 amino acids. In DNA, the CDR3 is TGTGCCAGCAGTTACGGGGCGGCAGGGACCCAAGAGACCCAGTACTTC. Amino acid sequence: CASSYGAAGTQETQYF.